This entry lists 5 T cell receptor beta chains sequenced from one sample in a study of breast tumors, draining lymph nodes, adjacent tissues. TCRdb reanalysed the multiplex PCR reads using MiXCR and keeps one entry per CDR3 protein. The repertoire holds about 200,000 distinct CDR3 sequences, with 31% as singletons. The lymph nodes were axillary draining lymph nodes from breast cancer patients. Material for sequencing was axillary lymph node tissue. Receptor source: a female donor with breast cancer. Some clones in this sample may be carry-over from other donors' samples.

The sample holds a few counts of this clonotype. V and J are TRBV6-1 and TRBJ2-1, with no clear D. The V gene's germline CDR1 is MNHNS and CDR2 SASEGT. V was shortened by 6 bases and J by 8 bases, with 14 bases between the two germline ends. The CDR3 is made up of 13 amino acids. The CDR3 nucleotides are TGTGCCAGCAGACAAACCCCCAGTTATGAGCAGTTCTTC. Its translation is CASRQTPSYEQFF.

This clonotype was observed at least ten times. The J gene is TRBJ2-7, the V gene TRBV20-1; 7 bases align to TRBD1. CDR1 DFQATT and CDR2 SNEGSKA come from the germline V gene (reference sequence). This CDR3 has 14 amino acids. V trimming: 6 bases; J trimming: 0 bases; junction bases outside the gene matches: 8. The CDR3 DNA sequence: TGCAGTGCCCGGGACAGCCGGAGCTCCTACGAGCAGTACTTC. Its translation is CSARDSRSSYEQYF.

In regard to this clonotype: A much larger clone lies a single base off, so this may be a read error. The chain combines TRBV28 with TRBJ1-2; D may be TRBD1 (5 bases). Looked up from germline, CDR1 is MDHEN and CDR2 is SYDVKM. The V end lost 6 bases, the J end lost 1 base, and 15 bases lay between the germline ends. This CDR3 has 15 residues. The CDR3 region has the DNA TGTGCCAGCAGCATAGGGGCAGGGTATAACTATGGCTACACCTTC. Translating gives CASSIGAGYNYGYTF.

This clonotype was detected many times. The rearrangement uses TRBV5-5 and TRBJ1-5, with 8 bases matching TRBD1. Germline CDR1 reads SGHKS; CDR2 reads YYEKEE (reference sequence). CDR3 size: 14 residues. The trim removed 0 bases at V and 9 bases at J, leaving 5 bases unmatched. CDR3 region: CASSLEDRERPQHF. The DNA of the CDR3 is TGTGCCAGCAGCTTGGAGGACAGGGAACGGCCCCAGCATTTT.

This clonotype was seen ten or more times. V is TRBV28 and J is TRBJ1-2; D gene ambiguous. Trimming removed 6 bases from V and 4 bases from J, with 12 bases in between. CDR1 is MDHEN and CDR2 is SYDVKM in the germline V gene. CDR3 length: 13 amino acids. In DNA form, the CDR3 reads TGTGCCAGCAGCCACCCGGAATCCTATGGCTACACCTTC. This codes for CASSHPESYGYTF.